The rows below give T cell receptor beta chains drawn from one sample of a study of T cell clonotyping in hematopoietic cell transplantation. The repertoire was sequenced with immunoSEQ multiplex PCR; TCRdb's copy has only in-frame clones and lacks some. The table shows 40,000 to 45,000 clones, with around 95% occurring only once. The sequencing sample was made of peripheral blood mononuclear cells. Receptors originate from a woman in her forties or fifties in good health. Some clones in this sample may be carry-over from other donors' samples. CDR3s include the opening cysteine and the closing phenylalanine or tryptophan. Each record gives: V gene, D gene, J gene, CDR3 protein, CDR3 DNA. The D gene is left open where the match is weak.

TRBV5-8	NA	TRBJ1-5	CASSFLGRGSYQPQHF	TGTGCCAGCAGCTTTTTGGGACGAGGGAGCTATCAGCCCCAGCATTTT
TRBV6-1	TRBD1	TRBJ2-7	CASSRTGLYEQYF	TGTGCCAGCAGTCGGACAGGACTTTACGAGCAGTACTTC
TRBV29-1	NA	TRBJ1-1	CSVAISEDTEAFF	TGCAGCGTTGCCATCAGTGAAGACACTGAAGCTTTCTTT
TRBV5-6	NA	TRBJ2-5	CASSFRDETQYF	TGTGCCAGCAGCTTCAGGGATGAGACCCAGTACTTC
TRBV6-6	TRBD2	TRBJ2-7	CASRGTSGGNEQYF	TGTGCCAGCAGGGGGACTAGCGGGGGAAACGAGCAGTACTTC
TRBV25-1	NA	TRBJ1-3	CASSEYRGGNTIYF	TGTGCCAGCAGTGAATACAGGGGCGGAAACACCATATATTTT
TRBV19	NA	TRBJ2-3	CASSIRLVSDTQYF	TGTGCCAGTAGTATCCGCCTAGTGTCAGATACGCAGTATTTT
TRBV29-1	NA	TRBJ2-7	CSVFWKEGEQYF	TGCAGCGTCTTTTGGAAAGAGGGCGAGCAGTACTTC
TRBV7-8	NA	TRBJ2-7	CASSLADGSYEQYF	TGTGCCAGCAGCTTAGCGGACGGCTCCTACGAGCAGTACTTC
TRBV6-6	NA	TRBJ1-3	CASGLTVNTIYF	TGTGCCAGCGGACTGACTGTTAACACCATATATTTT
TRBV4-1	TRBD1	TRBJ1-4	CASSQGQGIYEKLFF	TGCGCCAGCAGCCAGGGACAGGGAATTTATGAAAAACTGTTTTTT
TRBV13	NA	TRBJ2-7	CASSNRAFNYEQYF	TGTGCCAGCAGCAACCGGGCCTTTAACTACGAGCAGTACTTC
TRBV5-8	NA	TRBJ1-2	CASSLEGYYGYTF	TGTGCCAGCAGCTTGGAAGGGTACTATGGCTACACCTTC
TRBV11-2	TRBD1	TRBJ2-7	CASSLRTGHSYEQYF	TGTGCCAGCAGCTTAAGGACAGGGCACTCCTACGAGCAGTACTTC
TRBV9	NA	TRBJ1-6	CASSARTASRNSPLHF	TGTGCCAGCAGCGCCCGGACAGCTAGTAGGAATTCACCCCTCCACTTT
TRBV19	NA	TRBJ1-2	CASSIGPDARLGYTF	TGTGCCAGTAGTATTGGACCCGACGCGCGTTTAGGCTACACCTTC
TRBV5-1	TRBD1	TRBJ2-6	CASTPGTGDGANVLTF	TGCGCCAGCACCCCGGGGACAGGGGATGGGGCCAACGTCCTGACTTTC
TRBV7-3	NA	TRBJ2-2	CASSPNQHGELFF	TGTGCCAGCAGCCCCAATCAACACGGGGAGCTGTTTTTT
TRBV19	NA	TRBJ1-1	CAEEAGEAFF	TGTGCCGAAGAGGCAGGTGAAGCTTTCTTT
TRBV4-2	NA	TRBJ2-1	CASSPPEPNEQFF	TGTGCCAGCAGCCCCCCGGAACCCAATGAGCAGTTCTTC
TRBV28	NA	TRBJ2-3	CASSLRATDTQYF	TGTGCCAGCAGTTTGAGAGCGACAGATACGCAGTATTTT
TRBV7-6	NA	TRBJ2-3	CASSAAPTDTQYF	TGTGCCAGCAGCGCAGCACCTACAGATACGCAGTATTTT
TRBV6-1	NA	TRBJ1-2	CASSERQGSGYTF	TGTGCCAGCAGTGAAAGGCAGGGTAGTGGCTACACCTTC
TRBV5-1	NA	TRBJ1-1	CASKRTENTEAFF	TGCGCCAGCAAAAGGACAGAGAACACTGAAGCTTTCTTT
TRBV11-3	NA	TRBJ2-7	CASSLGESSYEQYF	TGTGCCAGCAGCTTAGGTGAATCTTCCTACGAGCAGTACTTC
TRBV5-4	NA	TRBJ1-5	CASSLAGSNQPQHF	TGTGCCAGCAGCTTGGCAGGGTCCAATCAGCCCCAGCATTTT
TRBV11-3	NA	TRBJ1-2	CASSNRDGRDGYTF	TGTGCCAGCAGCAACCGGGACGGAAGGGATGGCTACACCTTC
TRBV7-3	NA	TRBJ1-2	CASSDGGGVGYTF	TGTGCCAGCAGTGACGGGGGAGGGGTCGGCTACACCTTC
TRBV11-3	TRBD1	TRBJ2-7	CASSFDRDRAHEQYF	TGTGCCAGCAGCTTTGATAGGGACAGGGCCCACGAGCAGTACTTC
TRBV5-1	NA	TRBJ2-1	CASSSVQGQANNEQFF	TGCGCCAGCAGCTCCGTTCAAGGGCAGGCCAACAATGAGCAGTTCTTC
TRBV4-3	TRBD1	TRBJ2-2	CASSQDRGGNTGELFF	TGCGCCAGCAGCCAAGATCGAGGGGGCAACACCGGGGAGCTGTTTTTT